Listed below are T cell receptor beta chains from one sample, sequenced in a study of cytomegalovirus exposure and HLA in healthy donors. The protocol was immunoSEQ multiplex PCR, while the TCRdb copy is restricted to in-frame clones and leaves out a portion. The data contain more than 100,000 clones, under 70% of them seen just once; the ten biggest clones take up less than 2%. Input material: PBMCs. The receptor set was obtained from a man between 18 and 35 years old in good health and CMV-seronegative. CDR3s include the opening cysteine and the closing phenylalanine or tryptophan. Each record gives: J gene, clone size, V gene, D gene, CDR3 DNA, CDR3 protein. A D gene is named only where the DNA matches it firmly. Rows may omit the clone size; those that give it use once, few, many or a size class.

J gene: TRBJ1-4
clone size: few
V gene: TRBV7-8
D gene: TRBD1
CDR3 DNA: TGTGCCAGCAGCTTAGGGGCGCCAGGGGGTATCCGGCCCCCGTTTTTT
CDR3 protein: CASSLGAPGGIRPPFF

J gene: TRBJ2-7
clone size: few
V gene: TRBV5-1
D gene: -
CDR3 DNA: TGCGCCAGCAGCTTGGCAGCGGTCAACGAGCAGTACTTC
CDR3 protein: CASSLAAVNEQYF

J gene: TRBJ2-1
clone size: -
V gene: TRBV4-1
D gene: TRBD2
CDR3 DNA: TGCGCCAGCAGTTACCTGGGACTAGCATACAATGAGCAGTTCTTC
CDR3 protein: CASSYLGLAYNEQFF

J gene: TRBJ1-1
clone size: -
V gene: TRBV7-9
D gene: TRBD1
CDR3 DNA: TGTGCCAGCAGCGTCCCCAACCGAACAGGGGGCAAACCGAACACTGAAGCTTTCTTT
CDR3 protein: CASSVPNRTGGKPNTEAFF

J gene: TRBJ1-5
clone size: few
V gene: TRBV6-6
D gene: -
CDR3 DNA: TGTGCCAGCGTAGGGACTGGCAATCAGCCCCAGCATTTT
CDR3 protein: CASVGTGNQPQHF

J gene: TRBJ2-7
clone size: -
V gene: TRBV7-8
D gene: TRBD1
CDR3 DNA: TGTGCCAGCAGCTTAGCGGGGACAGGGAGACCCTACGAGCAGTACTTC
CDR3 protein: CASSLAGTGRPYEQYF

J gene: TRBJ2-7
clone size: -
V gene: TRBV28
D gene: TRBD1
CDR3 DNA: TGTGCCAGCGCTTCCGGGACAGACAGCTCCTACGAGCAGTACTTC
CDR3 protein: CASASGTDSSYEQYF

J gene: TRBJ2-4
clone size: -
V gene: TRBV13
D gene: -
CDR3 DNA: TGTGCCAGCAGCCACAGGGTGGGCAAAAACATTCAGTACTTC
CDR3 protein: CASSHRVGKNIQYF

J gene: TRBJ1-3
clone size: -
V gene: TRBV5-7
D gene: -
CDR3 DNA: TGTGCCAGCAGCGGGCCACGGTTTCCTGGAAACACCATATATTTT
CDR3 protein: CASSGPRFPGNTIYF

J gene: TRBJ2-3
clone size: -
V gene: TRBV29-1
D gene: TRBD1
CDR3 DNA: TGCAGCGCCCACGGGACAGGGAGGAGGGACACAGATACGCAGTATTTT
CDR3 protein: CSAHGTGRRDTDTQYF

J gene: TRBJ2-1
clone size: few
V gene: TRBV29-1
D gene: TRBD2
CDR3 DNA: TGCAGCGTTGGTGCGGGGGGTTACAATGAGCAGTTCTTC
CDR3 protein: CSVGAGGYNEQFF

J gene: TRBJ1-2
clone size: -
V gene: TRBV6-5
D gene: -
CDR3 DNA: TGTGCCAGCAACGACAGATACTATGGCTACACCTTC
CDR3 protein: CASNDRYYGYTF

J gene: TRBJ1-4
clone size: -
V gene: TRBV30
D gene: -
CDR3 DNA: TGTGCCTGGAGTCAGACACCCGAAGGCCAAAATGAAAAACTGTTTTTT
CDR3 protein: CAWSQTPEGQNEKLFF

J gene: TRBJ2-5
clone size: -
V gene: TRBV19
D gene: -
CDR3 DNA: TGTGCCAGTAGTTCAGGACAAGAGACCCAGTACTTC
CDR3 protein: CASSSGQETQYF

J gene: TRBJ1-4
clone size: -
V gene: TRBV27
D gene: -
CDR3 DNA: TGTGCCAGCCACGCGAGGAGGGGTGAAAAACTGTTTTTT
CDR3 protein: CASHARRGEKLFF

J gene: TRBJ2-1
clone size: -
V gene: TRBV15
D gene: TRBD2
CDR3 DNA: TGTGCCACCAGCAGAGATAGTAGTCGCGGGAGGGCCTACAATGAGCAGTTCTTC
CDR3 protein: CATSRDSSRGRAYNEQFF

J gene: TRBJ1-1
clone size: -
V gene: TRBV9
D gene: -
CDR3 DNA: TGTGCCAGCAGCGGACGTAGCCGATGGGGGGACACTGAAGCTTTCTTT
CDR3 protein: CASSGRSRWGDTEAFF

J gene: TRBJ1-1
clone size: -
V gene: TRBV7-2
D gene: -
CDR3 DNA: TGTGCCAGCAGCCCTTCTGCAGCTTACAGGGCGTTAGCTTTCTTT
CDR3 protein: CASSPSAAYRALAFF

J gene: TRBJ2-1
clone size: -
V gene: TRBV9
D gene: TRBD2
CDR3 DNA: TGTGCCAGCAGCGTAAGCGGGATGTACAATGAGCAGTTCTTC
CDR3 protein: CASSVSGMYNEQFF

J gene: TRBJ2-2
clone size: -
V gene: TRBV9
D gene: -
CDR3 DNA: TGTGCCAGCAGCCCCCCACAGGGGAACACCGGGGAGCTGTTTTTT
CDR3 protein: CASSPPQGNTGELFF